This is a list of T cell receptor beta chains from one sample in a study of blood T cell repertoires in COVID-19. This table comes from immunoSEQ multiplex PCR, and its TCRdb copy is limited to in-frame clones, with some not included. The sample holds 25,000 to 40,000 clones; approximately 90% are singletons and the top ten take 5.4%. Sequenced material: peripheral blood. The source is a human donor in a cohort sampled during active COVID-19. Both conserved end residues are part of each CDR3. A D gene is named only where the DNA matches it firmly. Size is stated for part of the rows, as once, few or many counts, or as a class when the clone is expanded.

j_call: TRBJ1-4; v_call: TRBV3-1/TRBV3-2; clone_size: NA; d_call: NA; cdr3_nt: TGTGCCAGCAGCCTACCAGGATGGGAACTGTTTTTT; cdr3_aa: CASSLPGWELFF
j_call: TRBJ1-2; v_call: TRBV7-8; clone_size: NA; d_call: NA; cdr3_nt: TGTGCCAGCAGCTTACAGGGGTATGGCTACACCTTC; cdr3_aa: CASSLQGYGYTF
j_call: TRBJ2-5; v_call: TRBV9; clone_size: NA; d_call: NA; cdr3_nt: TGTGCCAGCAGCCCGACAGGTTACCAAGAGACCCAGTACTTC; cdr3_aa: CASSPTGYQETQYF
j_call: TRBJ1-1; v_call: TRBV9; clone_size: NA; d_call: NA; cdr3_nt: TGTGCCAGCAGCGAGACCTCCGGGATGAACACTGAAGCTTTCTTT; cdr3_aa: CASSETSGMNTEAFF
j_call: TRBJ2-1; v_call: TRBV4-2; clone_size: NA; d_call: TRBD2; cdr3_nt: TGTGCCAGCAGCCAAGACCTAGCGGGGAACTACAATGAGCAGTTCTTC; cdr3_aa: CASSQDLAGNYNEQFF
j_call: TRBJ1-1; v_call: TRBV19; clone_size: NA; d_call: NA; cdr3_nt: TGTGCCACCTCCGCGAGGTTAAGAACTGAAGCTTTCTTT; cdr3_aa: CATSARLRTEAFF
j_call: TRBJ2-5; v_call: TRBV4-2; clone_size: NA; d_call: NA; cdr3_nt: TGTGCCAGCAGCCAGGGGGGCAGGGGGGAGACCCAGTACTTC; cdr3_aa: CASSQGGRGETQYF
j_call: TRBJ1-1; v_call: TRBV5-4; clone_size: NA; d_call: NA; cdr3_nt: TGTGCCAGCAGCTTTGATGGAGGCTCCACTGAAGCTTTCTTT; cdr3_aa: CASSFDGGSTEAFF
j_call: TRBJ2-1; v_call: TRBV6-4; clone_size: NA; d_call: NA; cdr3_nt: TGTGCCAGCAGTGACCAGGGGACCCATGAGCAGTTCTTC; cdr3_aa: CASSDQGTHEQFF
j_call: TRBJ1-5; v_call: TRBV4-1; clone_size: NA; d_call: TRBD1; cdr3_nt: TGCGCCAGCAGCCAAGAATCGACAGGGTGGGGGCGTCAGCCCCAGCATTTT; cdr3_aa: CASSQESTGWGRQPQHF
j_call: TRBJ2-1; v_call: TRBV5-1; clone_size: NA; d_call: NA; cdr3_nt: TGCGCCAGCAGCTTTGGACAGATCTCCTACAATGAGCAGTTCTTC; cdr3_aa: CASSFGQISYNEQFF
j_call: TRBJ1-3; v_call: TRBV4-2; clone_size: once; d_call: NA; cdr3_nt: TGTGCCAGCAGCCTCCTCTCTGGAAACACCATATATTTT; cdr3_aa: CASSLLSGNTIYF
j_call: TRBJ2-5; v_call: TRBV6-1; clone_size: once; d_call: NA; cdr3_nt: TGTGCCAGCAGTGAGCGGCGAGAGACCCAGTACTTC; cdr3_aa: CASSERRETQYF
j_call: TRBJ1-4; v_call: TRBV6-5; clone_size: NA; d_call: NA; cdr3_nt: TGTGCCAGCACCAAGACAGCGAGTAATGAAAAACTGTTTTTT; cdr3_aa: CASTKTASNEKLFF
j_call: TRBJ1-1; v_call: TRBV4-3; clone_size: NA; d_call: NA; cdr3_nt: TGCGCCAGCAGCCAAGATCTCGGACACCCGAACACTGAAGCTTTCTTT; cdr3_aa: CASSQDLGHPNTEAFF
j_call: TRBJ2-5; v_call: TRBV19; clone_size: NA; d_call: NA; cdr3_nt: TGTGCCAGTAGTATTGGGCCGGTGGGCCAGTACTTC; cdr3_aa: CASSIGPVGQYF
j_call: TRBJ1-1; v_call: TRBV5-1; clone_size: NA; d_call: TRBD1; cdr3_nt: TGCGCCAGCAGCTTTCCCGGGACAGGGGAAACTGAAGCTTTCTTT; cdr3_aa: CASSFPGTGETEAFF
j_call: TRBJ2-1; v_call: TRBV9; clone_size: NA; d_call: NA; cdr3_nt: TGTGCCAGCAGCGGAGAGGCGCCCCCGGAGCAGTTCTTC; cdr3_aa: CASSGEAPPEQFF
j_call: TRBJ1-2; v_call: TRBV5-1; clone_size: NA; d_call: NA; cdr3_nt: TGCGCCAGCAGCTTGGATAGCTATGGCTACACCTTC; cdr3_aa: CASSLDSYGYTF
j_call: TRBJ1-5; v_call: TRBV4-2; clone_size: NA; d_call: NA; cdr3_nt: TGTGCCAGCAGCCAAGATGGAGCAGGGAGCAATCAGCCCCAGCATTTT; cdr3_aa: CASSQDGAGSNQPQHF
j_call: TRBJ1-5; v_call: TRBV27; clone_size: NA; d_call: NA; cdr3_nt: TGTGCCAGCAGGTCCGACAGCTCCTATAGCAATCAGCCCCAGCATTTT; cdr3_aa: CASRSDSSYSNQPQHF
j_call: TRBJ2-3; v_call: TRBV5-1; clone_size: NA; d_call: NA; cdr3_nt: TGCGCCAGCAGCTTGGCGTTAGGAGGGGGCACAGATACGCAGTATTTT; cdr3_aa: CASSLALGGGTDTQYF
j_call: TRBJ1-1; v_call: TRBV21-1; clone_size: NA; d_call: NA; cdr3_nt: TGTGCCAGCAGCAAAGCGCGGGGGAACACTGAAGCTTTCTTT; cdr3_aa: CASSKARGNTEAFF
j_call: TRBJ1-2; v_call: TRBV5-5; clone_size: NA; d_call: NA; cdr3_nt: TGTGCCAGCAGCTTGATTAGGGGCCTTGGGTATGGCTACACCTTC; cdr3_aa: CASSLIRGLGYGYTF
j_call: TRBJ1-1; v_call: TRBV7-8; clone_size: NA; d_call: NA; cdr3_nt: TGTGCCAGCAGCTTAGTATTCGGGGTTTCTGGCACTGAAGCTTTCTTT; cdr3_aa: CASSLVFGVSGTEAFF
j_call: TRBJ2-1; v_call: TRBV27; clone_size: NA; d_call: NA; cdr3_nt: TGTGCCAGCAGAATATCTTCCTACAATGAGCAGTTCTTC; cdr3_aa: CASRISSYNEQFF
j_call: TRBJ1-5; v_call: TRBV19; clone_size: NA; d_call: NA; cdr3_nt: TGTGCCAGTAGTATAGAAGCCAGGGGTGGGCAGCCCCAGCATTTT; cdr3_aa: CASSIEARGGQPQHF